The text below deals with one T cell receptor beta chain. The data originate from a study of cytomegalovirus exposure and HLA in healthy donors. Study at large: Of some 400 genotyped donors, roughly 86% clustered with self-reported Caucasian donors.

The study ran its PCR with 60 Vbeta and 13 Jbeta primers. In the authors' workflow: Later, 80 million or so unique TCR beta chains were counted in an analysis, and about 10 million of them were shared. Clones were sequenced by immunoSEQ multiplex PCR, and TCRdb holds only the in-frame ones, with some missing. D and trimming come from the DNA, and the V and J calls and clone size come from that table. The data hold more than 200,000 clones, with approximately 70% observed a single time. The germline V and J ends were trimmed by 7 bases and 0 bases, with 16 bases remaining between them. Germline V gene lookup returns CDR1 MGHRA and CDR2 YSYEKL. The CDR3 totals 16 residues.

The TCR originated in a man aged 40-55 years in good health and CMV-seropositive. Sequencing used PBMCs. The rearrangement uses TRBV4-1 and TRBJ2-1; D possibly corresponds to TRBD2 (5 bases). The CDR3 loop is CASTLEGFGSYNEQFF. The DNA for the CDR3 is TGCGCCAGCACCTTAGAGGGATTCGGCTCCTACAATGAGCAGTTCTTC.